What follows describes a single T cell receptor (beta chain). Its antigen is still unknown. This CDR3 spans 16 amino acids. Germline-derived CDR1 and CDR2 are SGHDT and YYEEEE. V dropped 1 base and J dropped 2 bases, with 15 bases sitting between them. Time point specified: week 35, safety follow-up. In the vaccine, a single dose held 300 ug of the mutant IDH1 20-mer peptide, along with topical imiquimod. The source of the sample is a study of a mutant IDH1 vaccine in newly diagnosed glioma. At the level of the study: The therapy given earlier, which was standard therapy, consisted of radiotherapy, temozolomide, or both, and most of the patients received both.

Only in-frame clones appear in the TCRdb table, and some are missing; sequencing was by immunoSEQ multiplex PCR. The sample has approximately 50,000 clones, approximately 87% seen once. The source material was PBMCs, sampled from a glioma patient whose treatment included an IDH1 peptide vaccine. The chain recombines TRBV5-6 with TRBJ1-1; D not certain. The sequence came from a man aged 35 to 55 with glioma. CDR3 residues: CASSLYRGLINTEAFF. DNA for the CDR3: TGTGCCAGCAGCTTGTATCGCGGACTGATAAACACTGAAGCTTTCTTT.